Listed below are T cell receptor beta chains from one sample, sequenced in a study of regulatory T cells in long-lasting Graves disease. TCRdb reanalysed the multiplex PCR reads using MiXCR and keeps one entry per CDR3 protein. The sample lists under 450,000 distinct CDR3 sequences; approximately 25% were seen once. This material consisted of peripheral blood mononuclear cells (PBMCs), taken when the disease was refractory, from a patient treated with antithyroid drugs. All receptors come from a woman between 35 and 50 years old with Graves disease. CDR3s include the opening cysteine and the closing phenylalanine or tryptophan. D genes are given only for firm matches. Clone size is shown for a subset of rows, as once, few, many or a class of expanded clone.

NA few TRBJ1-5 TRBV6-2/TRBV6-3 CASGRGPQHF TGTGCCAGCGGACGGGGGCCCCAGCATTTT
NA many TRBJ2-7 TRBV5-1 CASSRGGTQYEQYF TGCGCCAGCAGCCGAGGAGGGACACAATACGAGCAGTACTTC
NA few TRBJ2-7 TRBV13 CASSSVRGAYEQYF TGTGCCAGCAGCTCCGTGCGGGGAGCCTACGAGCAGTACTTC
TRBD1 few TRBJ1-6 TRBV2 CASRGTGGNSPLHF TGTGCCAGCAGGGGGACAGGCGGTAATTCACCCCTCCACTTT
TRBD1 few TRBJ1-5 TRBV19 CASRTGRNQPQHF TGTGCCAGTAGGACAGGGAGGAATCAGCCCCAGCATTTT
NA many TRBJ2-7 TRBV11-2 CASSLNSRLYEQYF TGTGCCAGCAGCTTAAACAGCAGACTATACGAGCAGTACTTC
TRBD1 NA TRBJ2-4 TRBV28 CASRTRDSLAKSIQYF TGTGCCAGCAGGACCCGGGACAGCCTAGCCAAAAGCATTCAGTACTTC
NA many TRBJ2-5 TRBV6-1 CASSGTAFAETQYF TGTGCCAGCAGCGGTACAGCGTTTGCGGAGACCCAGTACTTC
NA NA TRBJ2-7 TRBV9 CASSVHRVSEQYF TGTGCCAGCAGCGTTCATAGGGTTTCCGAGCAGTACTTC
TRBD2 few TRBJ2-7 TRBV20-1 CSAPRTSGPYEQYF TGCAGTGCCCCCAGGACTAGCGGGCCTTACGAGCAGTACTTC
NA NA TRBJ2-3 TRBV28 CASSLRVSRCSTDTQYF TGTGCCAGCAGTTTACGCGTTAGTCGGTGTAGCACAGATACGCAGTATTTT
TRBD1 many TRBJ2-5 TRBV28 CASSIKGALKTQYF TGTGCCAGCAGTATAAAGGGGGCCTTAAAGACCCAGTACTTC
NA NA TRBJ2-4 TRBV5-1 CASSLELGKNIQYF TGCGCCAGCAGCTTGGAGTTGGGCAAAAACATTCAGTACTTC
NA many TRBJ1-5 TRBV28 CASSPPPGRYQPQHF TGTGCCAGCAGCCCCCCCCCTGGCAGATATCAGCCCCAGCATTTT
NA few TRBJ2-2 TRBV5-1 CASSLVWRSKTGELFF TGCGCCAGCAGCTTGGTTTGGCGGTCTAAGACCGGGGAGCTGTTTTTT
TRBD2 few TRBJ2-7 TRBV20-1 CSVHTPGRESNEQYF TGCAGTGTACACACCCCGGGGCGGGAGAGCAACGAGCAGTACTTC
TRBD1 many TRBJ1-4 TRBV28 CASSSGTGVALDEKLFF TGTGCCAGCAGTTCCGGGACAGGGGTGGCGTTAGATGAAAAACTGTTTTTT
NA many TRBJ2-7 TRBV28 CASTPAHRYEQYF TGTGCCAGCACTCCCGCGCATCGCTACGAGCAGTACTTC
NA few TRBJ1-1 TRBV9 CASSAGLLGVRNTEAFF TGTGCCAGCAGCGCCGGACTGTTGGGGGTACGGAACACTGAAGCTTTCTTT
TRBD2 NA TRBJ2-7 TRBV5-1 CASSLETSGRAWEQYF TGCGCCAGCAGCTTGGAGACGAGCGGGAGGGCCTGGGAGCAGTACTTC
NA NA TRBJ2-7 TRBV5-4 CASSIDRDFYEQYF TGTGCCAGCAGCATTGACAGGGACTTCTACGAGCAGTACTTC
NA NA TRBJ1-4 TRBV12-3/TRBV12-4 CASTLGPRTNEKLFF TGTGCCAGCACCCTGGGACCCCGGACTAATGAAAAACTGTTTTTT